A single sample gave rise to the 21 T cell receptor beta chains below, sequenced in a study of beta chain features in type 1 diabetes. Broader study findings: Shortening of TCRB CDR3s, moderate but significant, appeared in all four CD4+ subsets of Type 1 diabetes patients.

These TCRs are of unknown antigen specificity. Sequenced material consisted of expressed TCRB transcripts (all of the isolated RNA was reverse transcribed). Sequencing was performed with immunoSEQ multiplex PCR; in TCRdb, only in-frame clones are kept and a portion is missing. The sample shows roughly 700,000 clones, roughly 13% of them seen only once. The sequencing input was naive CD4+ T cells from blood. These receptors were collected from a man between 18 and 35 years old with type 1 diabetes.

This chain joins TRBV19 and TRBJ2-7, with D hard to call. This CDR3 comprises 13 residues. The V gene lost 3 bases and the J gene lost 5 bases, with 11 bases spanning the gap. CDR1 LNHDA and CDR2 SQIVND come from the germline V gene (reference sequence). The CDR3 DNA reads TGTGCCAGTAGTATTCCTCGGGCTGACGAGCAGTACTTC. Translating it yields CASSIPRADEQYF.

The gene calls are TRBV5-4 and TRBJ1-4; TRBD1 agrees at 7 bases. There are 16 residues in the CDR3. Per germline, CDR1 SGHNT and CDR2 YYREEE (reference sequence). The V segment lost 4 bases and the J segment 12 bases; nucleotides outside the gene matches: 18. The CDR3 spells CASSSWGGQPKPELFF. The CDR3 nucleotides read TGTGCCAGCAGCAGCTGGGGGGGACAGCCAAAACCGGAACTGTTTTTT. Complete variable domain (other parts from reference TRBV5-4 and TRBJ1-4): ETGVTQSPTHLIKTRGQQVTLRCSSQSGHNTVSWYQQALGQGPQFIFQYYREEENGRGNFPPRFSGLQFPNYSSELNVNALELDDSALYLCASSSWGGQPKPELFFGSGTQLSVL.

The chain couples TRBV9 to TRBJ2-3, with 8 positions matching TRBD2. The CDR3 covers 15 residues. Germline V gives CDR1 SGDLS, CDR2 YYNGEE. With V trimmed by 3 bases and J by 1 base, 4 bases remained unmatched. The CDR3 protein is CASSASGGRTDTQYF. CDR3 sequence (DNA): TGTGCCAGCAGCGCGAGCGGGGGCCGCACAGATACGCAGTATTTT.

The chain is built from TRBV4-1 and TRBJ1-1, with a tentative D call TRBD1 (5 bases). The germline gives CDR1 MGHRA, CDR2 YSYEKL. Trimming removed 2 bases at V and 0 bases at J, with 10 bases between. The CDR3 runs 15 residues. The CDR3 DNA reads as TGCGCCAGCAGCCAACCAGGGAACATGAACACTGAAGCTTTCTTT. Translating it yields CASSQPGNMNTEAFF.

V and J are TRBV10-3 and TRBJ1-6; 8 bases are shared with TRBD1. The V and J ends lost 5 bases and 5 bases, in that order; junction bases with no gene match: 2. CDR3 length: 14 amino acids. Germline V gene lookup returns CDR1 ENHRY and CDR2 SYGVKD. The CDR3 DNA follows: TGTGCCATCAGTAAACAGGGGGATAATTCACCCCTCCACTTT. Translation gives CAISKQGDNSPLHF.

This clone was seen a handful of times. Different DNA sequences within this sample yield the same CDR3. The gene calls are TRBV7-2 and TRBJ2-2, with a weak D call TRBD1 (6 bases). V was cut by 1 base and J by 5 bases, with 8 bases left in between. Germline-derived CDR1 and CDR2 are SGHTA and FQGNSA. The CDR3 runs to 14 residues. The CDR3 nucleotides read TGTGCCAGCAGCTTAGTAGGGGGAACCGGGGAGCTGTTTTTT. Translation gives CASSLVGGTGELFF. Full variable domain (missing parts from reference TRBV7-2 and TRBJ2-2): GAGVSQSPSNKVTEKGKDVELRCDPISGHTALYWYRQSLGQGLEFLIYFQGNSAPDKSGLPSDRFSAERTGGSVSTLTIQRTQQEDSAVYLCASSLVGGTGELFFGEGSRLTVL.

The rearrangement joins TRBV5-4 to TRBJ2-1; 11 nucleotides line up with TRBD2. The CDR3 length is 17 residues. Losses at the gene ends were 0 bases for V and 5 bases for J; bases not matched to a gene: 7. Germline V lookup: CDR1 SGHNT, CDR2 YYREEE (reference sequence). The chain's CDR3 is CASSLVLAGARNNEQFF. The CDR3, as DNA: TGTGCCAGCAGCTTGGTACTAGCGGGGGCCCGGAACAATGAGCAGTTCTTC.

This clone has only a few counts. The chain recombines TRBV29-1 with TRBJ2-1; tentative D call: TRBD2 (5 bases). The CDR3 consists of 14 residues. Trimming took 0 bases from V and 7 from J, leaving 13 bases between them. In germline, CDR1 is SQVTM, CDR2 ANQGSEA. The chain's CDR3 is CSVEEQPSGNEQFF. DNA for the CDR3: TGCAGCGTTGAAGAGCAGCCCTCGGGGAATGAGCAGTTCTTC.

The sample holds a few counts of this clone. The V and J genes are TRBV10-3 and TRBJ2-5; D unresolved. CDR1 and CDR2 from the germline V gene are ENHRY and SYGVKD. Trimming stripped 0 bases from V and 0 bases from J, with 11 bases between. The CDR3 consists of 16 residues. The chain's CDR3 is CAISESGGRYQETQYF. CDR3 DNA sequence: TGTGCCATCAGTGAGTCAGGCGGAAGATACCAAGAGACCCAGTACTTC.

The gene calls are TRBV7-2 and TRBJ2-7; D is possibly TRBD1 (5 bases). Trimming removed 5 bases at V and 7 bases at J, with 18 bases between. CDR1 is SGHTA and CDR2 is FQGNSA in the germline V gene. There are 14 residues in the CDR3. CDR3 protein: CASSQRPPGKEQYF. The DNA of the CDR3 is TGTGCCAGCAGCCAGCGACCCCCAGGGAAAGAGCAGTACTTC.

The chain is built from TRBV6-5 and TRBJ2-1, with 9 bases identical to TRBD1. Germline V lookup: CDR1 MNHEY, CDR2 SVGAGI. This CDR3 contains 14 residues. V dropped 11 bases and J dropped 4; count of bases not matched to a gene: 9. The CDR3 protein is CAAGGQGSYNEQFF. The CDR3 DNA reads TGTGCCGCCGGGGGACAGGGCTCTTACAATGAGCAGTTCTTC.

This clone was seen only a few times. This rearrangement joins TRBV10-3 to TRBJ2-5, with 10 positions matching TRBD1. Germline trimming cut 1 base from V and 4 bases from J; bases unmatched to any gene: 3. This CDR3 has 15 residues. Germline V gene lookup returns CDR1 ENHRY and CDR2 SYGVKD. The CDR3 region is CAISEFRDRGETQYF. In DNA, the CDR3 is TGTGCCATCAGTGAGTTCCGGGACAGGGGAGAGACCCAGTACTTC.

This clone was recorded a few times. This chain connects TRBV28 to TRBJ2-3; no definite D call. Germline loops: CDR1 MDHEN, CDR2 SYDVKM. The V end lost 3 bases, the J end lost 1 base, and 8 bases lay between the germline ends. CDR3 length: 14 amino acids. Here the CDR3 reads CASSLPVGTDTQYF. The DNA of the CDR3 is TGTGCCAGCAGTTTGCCCGTGGGCACAGATACGCAGTATTTT.

Only a few counts were recorded for this clone. The rearrangement uses TRBV9 and TRBJ1-2; D unresolved. V shed 0 bases and J shed 4 bases, with 10 bases lying between them. This CDR3 has 14 amino acids. Germline V gene lookup returns CDR1 SGDLS and CDR2 YYNGEE. Here the CDR3 reads CASSVGDPGYGYTF. In DNA, the CDR3 is TGTGCCAGCAGCGTAGGCGATCCCGGCTATGGCTACACCTTC.

This chain uses TRBV10-3 with TRBJ1-2; 8 nucleotides match TRBD1. Unmatched junction bases numbered 4, after V lost 8 bases and J lost 2 bases. The CDR3 loop spans 13 amino acids. The germline V gene has CDR1 ENHRY and CDR2 SYGVKD. The CDR3 here is CAISQGANYGYTF. DNA for the CDR3: TGTGCCATCTCCCAGGGGGCAAACTATGGCTACACCTTC.

The CDR3 DNA reads TGTGCCAGCAGCGTAGGGACTAGCGGCCGGGAGACCCAGTACTTC. This encodes CASSVGTSGRETQYF. This chain joins TRBV9 and TRBJ2-5; 10 nucleotides agree with TRBD2. Germline V gives CDR1 SGDLS, CDR2 YYNGEE. J gave up 5 bases and V 0 bases, and 4 bases lay outside the gene matches. The CDR3 length is 15 residues.

This clone has just a few counts. The chain couples TRBV19 to TRBJ2-7, with 7 positions matching TRBD1. The J segment lost 5 bases and the V segment lost 6 bases, leaving 10 bases of the junction unmatched. Germline lookup yields CDR1 LNHDA and CDR2 SQIVND (reference sequence). The CDR3 sequence is 14 residues long. DNA for the CDR3: TGTGCCAGTAGACCAACAGGGGCGGCGAACGAGCAGTACTTC. Its protein is CASRPTGAANEQYF.

V usage is TRBV28 and J usage is TRBJ2-5; no clear D gene. Germline loops: CDR1 MDHEN, CDR2 SYDVKM. The CDR3 extends over 15 amino acids. V lost 5 bases and J 2 bases, leaving 15 bases between the germline ends. CDR3 sequence (DNA): TGTGCCAGCAGTCCCCGCACAGTGAGACAAGAGACCCAGTACTTC. Its translation: CASSPRTVRQETQYF.

This clone was picked up a small number of times. This chain links TRBV4-2 with TRBJ1-4; no clear D. There are 15 residues in the CDR3. V lost 0 bases and J lost 8, with 13 bases in between. Germline loops: CDR1 LGHNA, CDR2 YNFKEQ. The CDR3 bases are TGTGCCAGCAGCCAAGATGCGGGGTTAGGAGAAAAACTGTTTTTT. It yields the protein CASSQDAGLGEKLFF.

This clone was found a few times. The chain links TRBV7-9 to TRBJ1-5; 10 bases align to TRBD1. V gave up 3 bases and J gave up 7 bases; unmatched junction bases: 9. CDR3 length equals 16 residues. Germline CDR1 is SEHNR and CDR2 is FQNEAQ (reference sequence). This CDR3 is CASSFGGTGEGQPQHF. In DNA, the CDR3 is TGTGCCAGCAGCTTTGGTGGGACAGGGGAAGGACAGCCCCAGCATTTT.

This clone was seen a few times. The chain has TRBV18 and TRBJ2-7, with D tentatively TRBD1 (5 bases). V was pared by 2 bases and J by 0 bases, with 11 bases between. Germline V CDR1 and CDR2: KGHSH, LQKENI. The CDR3 has 15 amino acids. The CDR3 DNA follows: TGTGCCAGCTCACCAATGACAGATAGCTCCTACGAGCAGTACTTC. Its translation is CASSPMTDSSYEQYF.